The clone carrying this T cell receptor (beta chain) came up a few times. Its antigen is currently unknown. Per germline, CDR1 SGHNT and CDR2 YYREEE (reference sequence). V dropped 4 bases and J dropped 1 base, with 14 bases sitting between them. The CDR3 runs 15 residues. All of the isolated RNA was reverse transcribed, so expressed TCRB transcripts were sequenced. Produced via immunoSEQ multiplex PCR; TCRdb's table is partial and in-frame only. The table lists some 700,000 clones, around 15% of them singletons, with 0.022% in the top ten. The data belong to a study of beta chain features in type 1 diabetes. Across the study: There were approximately 100,000,000 sorted cells examined across all samples. The study's findings and limits: Moderate but significant shortening of TCRB CDR3s was recorded in all four CD4+ subsets from Type 1 diabetes patients. Whether HLA type influences TCRB rearrangement remained unresolved here.

This rearrangement joins TRBV5-4 to TRBJ1-1; D call uncertain. Material for sequencing was naive CD4+ T cells from blood. This receptor was obtained from a man aged 18-30 years with type 1 diabetes. The CDR3 bases are TGTGCCAGCAGCCCCGACTCCCTGGGGAACACTGAAGCTTTCTTT. This codes for CASSPDSLGNTEAFF.